Below, 18 T cell receptor beta chains from the same sample are listed, as sequenced in a study of identical twins. From the 5' RACE reads, TCRdb called clonotypes with MiXCR, one entry per CDR3 protein. This table has 250,000 to 300,000 distinct CDR3 sequences, about 8.9% appearing once. These sequences were also reported in another study, on yellow fever vaccine responses in identical twins.

Sequenced material: CD8+ T cells sorted from blood. Receptors were obtained from a woman aged 18-29 years in good health.

This clonotype was seen a few times. The chain has TRBV4-3 and TRBJ2-5; D is unclear. CDR1 and CDR2 (germline): LGHNA, YSLEER. Trimming removed 0 bases at V and 5 bases at J, with 7 bases between. CDR3 length: 13 residues. Here the CDR3 DNA reads TGCGCCAGCAGCCAAGAGGTCTGGGAGACCCAGTACTTC. Translating it yields CASSQEVWETQYF.

This clonotype was picked up many times. The chain employs TRBV6-2 or TRBV6-3 and TRBJ2-1; the D gene is possibly TRBD2 (6 bases). CDR1 is MNHEY and CDR2 is SVGEGT in the germline V gene. Trimming took 6 bases from V and 1 from J, leaving 16 bases between them. The CDR3 covers 16 residues. The CDR3 region has the DNA TGTGCCAGCAGACCTCAGGTAGCGGCATCCTACAATGAGCAGTTCTTC. It codes for CASRPQVAASYNEQFF.

This clonotype was detected a few times. The V call is TRBV5-5, the J call TRBJ2-7; D uncertain. The V gene lost 0 bases and the J gene lost 2 bases, with 9 bases spanning the gap. CDR1 is SGHKS and CDR2 is YYEKEE in the germline V gene (reference sequence). This CDR3 spans 14 amino acids. CDR3 loop: CASSLDSPPYEQYF. DNA for the CDR3: TGTGCCAGCAGCTTGGACAGCCCTCCCTACGAGCAGTACTTC. The full variable domain, its missing parts supplied by reference TRBV5-5 and TRBJ2-7, is DAGVTQSPTHLIKTRGQQVTLRCSPISGHKSVSWYQQVLGQGPQFIFQYYEKEERGRGNFPDRFSARQFPNYSSELNVNALLLGDSALYLCASSLDSPPYEQYFGPGTRLTVT.

This clonotype came up a few times. This chain uses TRBV6-5 with TRBJ2-7; 8 positions match TRBD1. CDR3 length: 17 residues. J was trimmed by 3 bases and V by 0 bases; bases with no gene match: 10. Germline values: CDR1 MNHEY, CDR2 SVGAGI. As DNA, the CDR3 is TGTGCCAGCAGTTACTCCAGGCCCCAGGGGGCTTTCTACGAGCAGTACTTC. This translates into CASSYSRPQGAFYEQYF.

CDR3 nucleotides: TGTGCCAGCAGGTCTCAGGGTTACACTGAAGCTTTCTTT. It is translated as CASRSQGYTEAFF. The rearrangement joins TRBV7-9 to TRBJ1-1; TRBD1 is a possible D gene (5 bases). V was clipped by 6 bases and J by 3 bases, with 11 bases between them. The germline CDR1 and CDR2 sequences are SEHNR and FQNEAQ (reference sequence). The CDR3 has 13 residues.

The V and J genes are TRBV6-1 and TRBJ2-7, with D possibly matching TRBD1 (6 bases). Trimming removed 8 bases at V and 1 base at J, with 18 bases between. In germline, CDR1 is MNHNS, CDR2 SASEGT. The CDR3 sequence is 15 residues long. The CDR3 loop is CASPRPGTLSYEQYF. The DNA of the CDR3 is TGTGCCAGCCCACGCCCCGGGACATTATCCTACGAGCAGTACTTC.

The V gene is TRBV27, the J gene TRBJ2-7; D is undetermined. Trimming cost V 3 bases and J 3 bases, with 15 bases left between them. The length of the CDR3 is 15 residues. Germline V CDR1 and CDR2: MNHEY, SMNVEV (reference sequence). The CDR3 loop is CASSFAGSGLYEQYF. CDR3 nucleotides: TGTGCCAGCAGTTTCGCCGGATCCGGGCTCTACGAGCAGTACTTC.

The chain couples TRBV6-5 to TRBJ2-3; 9 bases map to TRBD2. Per germline, CDR1 MNHEY and CDR2 SVGAGI. The CDR3 has 15 amino acids. V shed 4 bases, J shed 3 bases, and the junction held 5 bases outside the gene matches. CDR3 region: CASSSNSGSTDTQYF. The CDR3 DNA is TGTGCCAGCAGTTCAAATAGCGGGAGTACAGATACGCAGTATTTT.

This clonotype was seen a handful of times. The V call is TRBV7-9, the J call TRBJ2-5; D not certain. CDR3 length: 12 amino acids. Germline-derived CDR1 and CDR2 are SEHNR and FQNEAQ (reference sequence). Trimming cost V 5 bases and J 3 bases, with 7 bases left between them. CDR3 in amino acids: CASSRFEETQYF. Here the CDR3 DNA reads TGTGCCAGCAGCCGATTCGAAGAGACCCAGTACTTC.

At least ten counts were recorded for this clonotype. The chain has TRBV6-1 and TRBJ2-1, with 8 bases lining up with TRBD2. CDR3 length: 14 residues. Germline CDR1 and CDR2: MNHNS and SASEGT. V shed 4 bases and J 4 bases; nucleotides not matched to a gene: 3. DNA of the CDR3: TGTGCCAGCAGTGTAGCGGGAAGTTACAATGAGCAGTTCTTC. It encodes CASSVAGSYNEQFF.

This clonotype was counted a few times. The V gene is TRBV27, the J gene TRBJ2-5; TRBD2 matches 7 bases. Trimming at V came to 5 bases and at J to 3 bases, leaving 6 bases not matched to a gene. Germline loops: CDR1 MNHEY, CDR2 SMNVEV (reference sequence). This CDR3 has 14 residues. This CDR3 reads CASSILGGEETQYF. The CDR3 DNA follows: TGTGCCAGCAGTATCTTGGGGGGGGAAGAGACCCAGTACTTC.

V and J are TRBV6-5 and TRBJ2-1; D gene uncertain. V shed 0 bases and J shed 7 bases, with 10 bases lying between them. Germline loops: CDR1 MNHEY, CDR2 SVGAGI. The CDR3 is made up of 14 amino acids. The CDR3 sequence: CASSYSFGSNEQFF. For the CDR3, the DNA is TGTGCCAGCAGTTACTCGTTCGGGTCGAATGAGCAGTTCTTC.

The rearrangement links TRBV5-4 to TRBJ2-5; D is undetermined. Trimming removed 3 bases from V and 1 base from J, with 13 bases in between. The V gene's germline CDR1 is SGHNT and CDR2 YYREEE (reference sequence). This CDR3 comprises 15 residues. The CDR3 spells CASSSRPSRQETQYF. DNA of the CDR3: TGTGCCAGCAGCTCCCGACCCAGCCGCCAAGAGACCCAGTACTTC. The full variable domain, in which reference TRBV5-4 and TRBJ2-5 provide the parts outside the CDR3, is ETGVTQSPTHLIKTRGQQVTLRCSSQSGHNTVSWYQQALGQGPQFIFQYYREEENGRGNFPPRFSGLQFPNYSSELNVNALELDDSALYLCASSSRPSRQETQYFGPGTRLLVL.

V and J are TRBV12-5 and TRBJ2-1; the D gene is possibly TRBD1 (6 bases). The CDR3 has 16 amino acids. Trimming pared 0 bases from V and 2 bases from J, leaving 11 bases between. CDR1 is LGHNT, CDR2 FRNRAP, per germline. As DNA, the CDR3 is TGTGCTAGTGGTTTGGTGGACAGTTCTCCCTACAATGAGCAGTTCTTC. This encodes CASGLVDSSPYNEQFF.

The CDR3 here is CASSYFQARDNEQYF. The DNA for the CDR3 is TGTGCCAGCAGTTACTTCCAGGCACGGGACAACGAGCAGTACTTC. This chain links TRBV6-2 or TRBV6-3 with TRBJ2-7, with D possibly TRBD1 on 6 matching bases. V lost 1 base and J 5 bases, leaving 15 bases between the germline ends. Germline V CDR1 and CDR2: MNHEY, SVGEGT. CDR3 length: 15 amino acids.

This clonotype has more than one count but fewer than ten. The chain uses TRBV5-6 and TRBJ2-1; no reliable D call. The V gene lost 0 bases and the J gene lost 4 bases, with 5 bases spanning the gap. Germline V CDR1 and CDR2: SGHDT, YYEEEE. This CDR3 contains 13 residues. The CDR3 protein is CASSLDIYNEQFF. The CDR3 DNA sequence: TGTGCCAGCAGCTTGGACATTTACAATGAGCAGTTCTTC.

The chain is built from TRBV6-2 or TRBV6-3 and TRBJ2-5, with D possibly matching TRBD1 (6 bases). Germline values: CDR1 MNHEY, CDR2 SVGEGT. The germline V and J ends were trimmed by 7 bases and 3 bases, with 18 bases remaining between them. This CDR3 is 15 amino acids long. The CDR3 nucleotides read TGTGCCAGCACCCAATGGTCAGGGGACAAAGAGACCCAGTACTTC. Encoded protein: CASTQWSGDKETQYF.

V usage is TRBV15 and J usage is TRBJ2-7; TRBD2 agrees at 7 bases. Trimming took 5 bases from V and 3 from J; bases not matched to a gene: 13. The germline gives CDR1 LNHNV, CDR2 YYDKDF (reference sequence). CDR3 length equals 16 residues. The CDR3 is CATSLSTGRENYEQYF. CDR3 in DNA: TGTGCCACCAGCCTCTCCACGGGGCGGGAGAACTACGAGCAGTACTTC.